Listed below are T cell receptor beta chains from one sample, sequenced in a study of CD8+ T cells in alopecia areata. TCRdb's table, derived via immunoSEQ multiplex PCR, lists solely in-frame clones and lacks some. The sample lists around 100,000 clones; around 50% were seen once. The specimen comprised CD8+ T cells sorted from blood, sampled at week 24, from a patient treated with tofacitinib. These receptors were taken from a human donor with alopecia areata. CDR3s include the opening cysteine and the closing phenylalanine or tryptophan. Fields, in order: J gene, D gene, V gene, clone size, CDR3 DNA, CDR3 protein. D genes are given only for firm matches. Clone size is given for some rows only: seen once, a few or many times, or a class if the clone is expanded.

J gene: TRBJ2-5
D gene: .
V gene: TRBV11-2
clone size: .
CDR3 DNA: TGTGCCAGCAGCTTAGATTTCACTAGCAGAGAGACCCAGTACTTC
CDR3 protein: CASSLDFTSRETQYF

J gene: TRBJ1-1
D gene: .
V gene: TRBV30
clone size: .
CDR3 DNA: TGTGCCTGGAGTGTGGGTTTGGAAGCTTTCTTT
CDR3 protein: CAWSVGLEAFF

J gene: TRBJ1-6
D gene: TRBD1
V gene: TRBV6-1
clone size: .
CDR3 DNA: TGTGCCAGCAGTCCCCCCGACAGGGATCATTCACCCCTCCACTTT
CDR3 protein: CASSPPDRDHSPLHF

J gene: TRBJ2-3
D gene: .
V gene: TRBV2
clone size: .
CDR3 DNA: TGTGCCAGCAGTGGTGTGAGAACCCTTGGGGGAGATACGCAGTATTTT
CDR3 protein: CASSGVRTLGGDTQYF

J gene: TRBJ1-2
D gene: TRBD1
V gene: TRBV29-1
clone size: few
CDR3 DNA: TGCAGCGTTGAGACCCTGGGACAGGGGATCTCTAACTATGGCTACACCTTC
CDR3 protein: CSVETLGQGISNYGYTF

J gene: TRBJ2-7
D gene: .
V gene: TRBV13
clone size: .
CDR3 DNA: TGTGCCAGCAGCTTAGGTTGGCAGACCTACGAGCAGTACTTC
CDR3 protein: CASSLGWQTYEQYF

J gene: TRBJ2-7
D gene: .
V gene: TRBV19
clone size: .
CDR3 DNA: TGTGCCAGTAGTATTTTTGGGGCTGATCCCTACGAGCAGTACTTC
CDR3 protein: CASSIFGADPYEQYF

J gene: TRBJ1-2
D gene: .
V gene: TRBV9
clone size: .
CDR3 DNA: TGTGCCAGCAGCCCCGGGGGGTCTGGCTACACCTTC
CDR3 protein: CASSPGGSGYTF

J gene: TRBJ2-1
D gene: TRBD1
V gene: TRBV30
clone size: .
CDR3 DNA: TGTGCCTGGGTTGGACAGGGATCCTACAATGAGCAGTTCTTC
CDR3 protein: CAWVGQGSYNEQFF

J gene: TRBJ2-2
D gene: TRBD2
V gene: TRBV7-9
clone size: .
CDR3 DNA: TGTGCCAGCAGCCCCTCAGAGCGGGGGGACACCGGGGAGCTGTTTTTT
CDR3 protein: CASSPSERGDTGELFF

J gene: TRBJ2-1
D gene: .
V gene: TRBV29-1
clone size: .
CDR3 DNA: TGCAGCGCGGCAGGGAACAATGAGCAGTTCTTC
CDR3 protein: CSAAGNNEQFF

J gene: TRBJ2-3
D gene: TRBD1
V gene: TRBV5-1
clone size: .
CDR3 DNA: TGCGCCAGCAGCGTCTACAGGGGGCGGATAGATACGCAGTATTTT
CDR3 protein: CASSVYRGRIDTQYF

J gene: TRBJ1-1
D gene: TRBD1
V gene: TRBV27
clone size: .
CDR3 DNA: TGTGCCAGCAGTTTAGGACAGGGGGCGTCTGAAGCTTTCTTT
CDR3 protein: CASSLGQGASEAFF

J gene: TRBJ2-7
D gene: .
V gene: TRBV5-1
clone size: .
CDR3 DNA: TGCGCCAGCAGCCCCGGATCCTCCTACGAGCAGTACTTC
CDR3 protein: CASSPGSSYEQYF

J gene: TRBJ2-1
D gene: .
V gene: TRBV7-2
clone size: few
CDR3 DNA: TGTGCCAGCAGCTTAGGGCTTAGGGGGTTGGTTGATGAGCAGTTCTTC
CDR3 protein: CASSLGLRGLVDEQFF

J gene: TRBJ2-2
D gene: TRBD1
V gene: TRBV6-5
clone size: once
CDR3 DNA: TGTGCCAGCAGTGAACAGGGGGACACCGGGGAGCTGTTTTTT
CDR3 protein: CASSEQGDTGELFF

J gene: TRBJ2-1
D gene: .
V gene: TRBV7-6
clone size: .
CDR3 DNA: TGTGCCAGCAGCTTTGAGAGTTACAATGAGCAGTTCTTC
CDR3 protein: CASSFESYNEQFF

J gene: TRBJ1-2
D gene: .
V gene: TRBV27
clone size: .
CDR3 DNA: TGTGCCAGCAGTTTAATTGGCAGAGAATATGGCTACACCTTC
CDR3 protein: CASSLIGREYGYTF

J gene: TRBJ1-1
D gene: .
V gene: TRBV19
clone size: .
CDR3 DNA: TGTGCCAGTAGCCTCGGACTTTATGAAGCTTTCTTT
CDR3 protein: CASSLGLYEAFF

J gene: TRBJ1-5
D gene: TRBD1
V gene: TRBV27
clone size: .
CDR3 DNA: TGTGCCAGCAGTTCTCCGGGACAGGGACTTGAGGCCCAGCATTTT
CDR3 protein: CASSSPGQGLEAQHF

J gene: TRBJ1-1
D gene: .
V gene: TRBV6-5
clone size: .
CDR3 DNA: TGTGCCAGCAGTTACTCTTTAGCAAAAGGGAACACTGAAGCTTTCTTT
CDR3 protein: CASSYSLAKGNTEAFF

J gene: TRBJ2-3
D gene: TRBD2
V gene: TRBV10-3
clone size: few
CDR3 DNA: TGTGCCATCAGTGAGCCCGAGATGGTTAGCGGGGATTCTCCAGATACGCAGTATTTT
CDR3 protein: CAISEPEMVSGDSPDTQYF

J gene: TRBJ1-1
D gene: .
V gene: TRBV20-1
clone size: .
CDR3 DNA: TGCAGTGCTCTCAGGGGCACTGAAGCTTTCTTT
CDR3 protein: CSALRGTEAFF

J gene: TRBJ1-2
D gene: TRBD1
V gene: TRBV29-1
clone size: .
CDR3 DNA: TGCAGCGTGGGACGGACAGGGGGTGCGACCTATGGCTACACCTTC
CDR3 protein: CSVGRTGGATYGYTF

J gene: TRBJ1-5
D gene: TRBD1
V gene: TRBV4-3
clone size: few
CDR3 DNA: TGCGCCAGCAGCCAAGCCCGGACAGGGGATCAGCCCCAGCATTTT
CDR3 protein: CASSQARTGDQPQHF

J gene: TRBJ2-7
D gene: .
V gene: TRBV4-3
clone size: .
CDR3 DNA: TGCGCCAGCAGCCAAGATCGGACCCCTTCATACGAGCAGTACTTC
CDR3 protein: CASSQDRTPSYEQYF

J gene: TRBJ2-7
D gene: TRBD2
V gene: TRBV4-1
clone size: few
CDR3 DNA: TGCGCCAGCAGCCAAGATCGGCTAGCGGGGATCTACGAGCAGTACTTC
CDR3 protein: CASSQDRLAGIYEQYF

J gene: TRBJ2-7
D gene: TRBD1
V gene: TRBV5-1
clone size: .
CDR3 DNA: TGCGCCAGCAGCTTGGCTTGGACAGGAACCTACGAGCAGTACTTC
CDR3 protein: CASSLAWTGTYEQYF

J gene: TRBJ2-4
D gene: .
V gene: TRBV2
clone size: .
CDR3 DNA: TGTGCCAGCACGGACATAGGCCTCTCCAAAAACATTCAGTACTTC
CDR3 protein: CASTDIGLSKNIQYF

J gene: TRBJ2-2
D gene: .
V gene: TRBV11-2
clone size: .
CDR3 DNA: TGCGCCAGCAGCCCCCCTGGCGACACCGGGGAGCTGTTTTTT
CDR3 protein: CASSPPGDTGELFF

J gene: TRBJ1-1
D gene: TRBD1
V gene: TRBV27
clone size: .
CDR3 DNA: TGTGCCAGCAGCGTGGACAGGGGGACTGAAGCTTTCTTT
CDR3 protein: CASSVDRGTEAFF

J gene: TRBJ2-5
D gene: .
V gene: TRBV6-5
clone size: .
CDR3 DNA: TGTGCCAGCAGCTACCTCTCGGGGTCCGAGACCCAGTACTTC
CDR3 protein: CASSYLSGSETQYF

J gene: TRBJ2-5
D gene: .
V gene: TRBV5-4
clone size: .
CDR3 DNA: TGTGCCAGCAGCTTAGGGCAAGAGACCCAGTACTTC
CDR3 protein: CASSLGQETQYF

J gene: TRBJ2-1
D gene: .
V gene: TRBV19
clone size: .
CDR3 DNA: TGTGCCAGTAGTATCCGGGGGCCGCACAATGAGCAGTTCTTC
CDR3 protein: CASSIRGPHNEQFF

J gene: TRBJ1-2
D gene: TRBD1
V gene: TRBV29-1
clone size: .
CDR3 DNA: TGCAGCGTTGAAATTTGGGACAGGGAGGTGTCAAGCTATGGCTACACCTTC
CDR3 protein: CSVEIWDREVSSYGYTF

J gene: TRBJ2-1
D gene: TRBD2
V gene: TRBV2
clone size: .
CDR3 DNA: TGTGCCAGCAGTAGCGGGGGGGCGGCCGAGCAGTTCTTC
CDR3 protein: CASSSGGAAEQFF

J gene: TRBJ2-7
D gene: TRBD1
V gene: TRBV27
clone size: .
CDR3 DNA: TGTGCCAGCAGCCGGGGACAGGGTGTCAACGAGCAGTACTTC
CDR3 protein: CASSRGQGVNEQYF

J gene: TRBJ1-3
D gene: .
V gene: TRBV7-8
clone size: .
CDR3 DNA: TGTGCCAGCAGCCGTCGCGAGAGCTCTGGAAACACCATATATTTT
CDR3 protein: CASSRRESSGNTIYF

J gene: TRBJ2-7
D gene: .
V gene: TRBV29-1
clone size: few
CDR3 DNA: TGCAGCGTTGAACTTGGGGAAGGGTACGAGCAGTACTTC
CDR3 protein: CSVELGEGYEQYF

J gene: TRBJ2-3
D gene: .
V gene: TRBV27
clone size: once
CDR3 DNA: TGTGCCAGCAGTTTAACCGGCAGAAGCACAGATACGCAGTATTTT
CDR3 protein: CASSLTGRSTDTQYF

J gene: TRBJ2-1
D gene: TRBD1
V gene: TRBV13
clone size: few
CDR3 DNA: TGTGCCAGCAGGCAGGGGGCAGGGCTCAATGAGCAGTTCTTC
CDR3 protein: CASRQGAGLNEQFF